This T cell receptor beta chain emerged from a study of naive and memory T cell subsets. Trimming stripped 2 bases from V and 0 bases from J, with 11 bases between. The CDR3 has 16 residues. Looked up from germline, CDR1 is SGHDN and CDR2 is FVKESK. Four PCR rounds used nested alpha and beta constant region primers plus the SP2 primer. For blood and skin samples, reverse transcription used TCR alpha and beta constant primers. One entry per CDR3 protein results from TCRdb running MiXCR on the 5' RACE reads. This table has tens of thousands of distinct CDR3 sequences, 5.5% to 8.5% appearing once. This clonotype has only a few counts. TCR cDNA received a 3' ligated oligonucleotide that carried a UMI.

The chain combines TRBV14 with TRBJ1-5; perhaps TRBD1 as D (5 bases). This sequence originates from a male donor in good health. For the CDR3, the DNA is TGTGCCAGCAGCCAACCTGACAGTATTAGCAATCAGCCCCAGCATTTT. Encoded protein: CASSQPDSISNQPQHF.